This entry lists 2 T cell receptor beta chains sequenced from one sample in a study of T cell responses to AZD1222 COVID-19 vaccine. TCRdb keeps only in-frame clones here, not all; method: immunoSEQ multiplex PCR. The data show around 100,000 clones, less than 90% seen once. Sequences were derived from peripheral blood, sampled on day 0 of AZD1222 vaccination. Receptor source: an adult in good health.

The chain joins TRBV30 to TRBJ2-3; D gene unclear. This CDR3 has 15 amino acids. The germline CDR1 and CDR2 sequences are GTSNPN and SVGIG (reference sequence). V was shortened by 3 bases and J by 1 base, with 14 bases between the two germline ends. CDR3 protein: CAWRVGATRTDTQYF. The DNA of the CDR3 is TGTGCCTGGAGGGTTGGAGCAACCCGCACAGATACGCAGTATTTT.

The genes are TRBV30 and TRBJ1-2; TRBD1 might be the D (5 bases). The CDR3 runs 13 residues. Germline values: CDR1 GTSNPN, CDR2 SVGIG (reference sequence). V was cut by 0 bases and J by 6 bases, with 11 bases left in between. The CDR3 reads CAWSVGPGNGYTF. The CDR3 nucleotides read TGTGCCTGGAGTGTAGGGCCAGGGAATGGCTACACCTTC.